Presented here are 27 T cell receptor beta chains from one specimen sequenced in a study of shared clonotypes between healthy human individuals. Libraries were prepared by immunoSEQ multiplex PCR; TCRdb keeps only in-frame clonotypes and omits some of them. The sample lists roughly 1,500,000 clones; just under 99% were seen once. The sequencing sample was made of naive CD4+ T cells sorted from blood. This sample's subset: CD45RA+ positively selected. The receptors were gathered from a young man in good health.

V gene TRBV10-3 combines with J gene TRBJ2-1; 9 positions agree with TRBD2. Germline V gene sequence: CDR1 ENHRY, CDR2 SYGVKD. The CDR3 is 15 amino acids. J gave up 4 bases and V 8 bases, and 9 bases lay outside the gene matches. Written as DNA, the CDR3 is TGTGCCATCGCACGGACTAGCGACCTATACAATGAGCAGTTCTTC. Protein: CAIARTSDLYNEQFF.

The chain combines TRBV9 with TRBJ2-2; D gene ambiguous. The CDR3 consists of 15 residues. Germline CDR1 reads SGDLS; CDR2 reads YYNGEE. Trimming took off 0 bases at V and 3 bases at J, with 9 bases between the two ends. CDR3 region: CASSVASVHTGELFF. CDR3 nucleotide sequence: TGTGCCAGCAGCGTAGCGAGTGTTCACACCGGGGAGCTGTTTTTT. Together with reference TRBV9 and TRBJ2-2, the CDR3 gives the full variable domain: DSGVTQTPKHLITATGQRVTLRCSPRSGDLSVYWYQQSLDQGLQFLIQYYNGEERAKGNILERFSAQQFPDLHSELNLSSLELGDSALYFCASSVASVHTGELFFGEGSRLTVL.

The chain couples TRBV7-9 to TRBJ2-7; 7 bases map to TRBD1. The CDR3 consists of 12 residues. Germline lookup yields CDR1 SEHNR and CDR2 FQNEAQ (reference sequence). V lost 5 bases and J lost 7; bases outside the gene matches: 5. The CDR3 DNA is TGTGCCAGCAGCCCCGACAGGGCTGAGCAGTACTTC. It yields the protein CASSPDRAEQYF. Full variable domain (missing parts from reference TRBV7-9 and TRBJ2-7): DTGVSQNPRHKITKRGQNVTFRCDPISEHNRLYWYRQTLGQGPEFLTYFQNEAQLEKSRLLSDRFSAERPKGSFSTLEIQRTEQGDSAMYLCASSPDRAEQYFGPGTRLTVT.

The chain links TRBV5-4 to TRBJ2-7; tentative D call: TRBD2 (5 bases). Looked up from germline, CDR1 is SGHNT and CDR2 is YYREEE (reference sequence). This CDR3 is built from 14 residues. V lost 5 bases to trimming and J lost 6 bases, with 18 bases between them. CDR3: CASSFDLGESEQYF. Written as DNA, the CDR3 is TGTGCCAGCAGTTTCGATCTGGGAGAAAGCGAGCAGTACTTC.

Comments on this clone: A junction boundary mismatches the germline segment, possibly from a read error. This sequence joins TRBV2 and TRBJ2-7; D is ambiguous. This CDR3 is 12 amino acids long. Germline CDR1 reads SNHLY; CDR2 reads FYNNEI. CDR3 DNA: TGTGCCAGCAGTGATCCTGGGTACGGGCAGTACTTC. Protein product: CASSDPGYGQYF.

The chain carries TRBV11-3 and TRBJ2-1, with D perhaps TRBD2 (6 bases). Trimming shortened V by 1 base and J by 0 bases, and 10 bases separated the two germline ends. Germline CDR1 SGHNT, CDR2 YENEEA. The CDR3 has 16 residues. The CDR3 sequence: CASSLAGANSYNEQFF. For the CDR3, the DNA is TGTGCCAGCAGCTTAGCGGGAGCGAACTCCTACAATGAGCAGTTCTTC.

The V call is TRBV7-9, the J call TRBJ1-2; D is ambiguous. V lost 5 bases and J lost 4, with 20 bases in between. The CDR3 contains 16 residues. Germline V CDR1 and CDR2: SEHNR, FQNEAQ (reference sequence). The CDR3 here is CASSIRAYGKTYGYTF. The CDR3 DNA is TGTGCCAGCAGCATACGTGCATACGGAAAGACCTATGGCTACACCTTC.

The CDR3: CASSEIGQGAGELFF. CDR3 DNA sequence: TGTGCCAGCAGTGAAATTGGACAAGGAGCCGGGGAGCTGTTTTTT. The genes are TRBV6-1 and TRBJ2-2; the D gene is possibly TRBD1 (5 bases). Trimming took 2 bases from V and 6 from J, leaving 13 bases between them. The germline gives CDR1 MNHNS, CDR2 SASEGT. The CDR3 has 15 residues.

This clone was seen a single time. The chain joins TRBV2 to TRBJ2-5; no clear D gene. Per germline, CDR1 SNHLY and CDR2 FYNNEI. Trimming shortened V by 8 bases and J by 5 bases, and 9 bases separated the two germline ends. The CDR3 covers 11 residues. The DNA of the CDR3 is TGTGCCAGCGGAAGGCTTGAGACCCAGTACTTC. Residues: CASGRLETQYF.

The rearrangement joins TRBV19 to TRBJ2-3; D may be TRBD2 (6 bases). Germline CDR1 reads LNHDA; CDR2 reads SQIVND (reference sequence). The CDR3 has 15 amino acids. Trimming removed 5 bases at V and 3 bases at J, with 15 bases between. The CDR3 protein is CASSSVERVTDTQYF. The CDR3, as DNA: TGTGCCAGTAGTTCTGTAGAGCGGGTAACAGATACGCAGTATTTT.

This chain links TRBV19 with TRBJ2-4, with D perhaps TRBD1 or TRBD2 (7 bases each). The CDR3 contains 14 residues. Trimming removed 5 bases at V and 9 bases at J, with 17 bases between. CDR1 is LNHDA and CDR2 is SQIVND in the germline V gene (reference sequence). CDR3 DNA: TGTGCCAGTAGTTTCCAGGGGGGGAACGGCATTCAGTACTTC. This translates into CASSFQGGNGIQYF.

About this clone itself: Other nucleotide sequences in the sample specify the same CDR3. The rearrangement joins TRBV9 to TRBJ2-7, with TRBD2 matching 7 bases. CDR3 length equals 15 residues. J was trimmed by 0 bases and V by 2 bases; bases with no gene match: 5. The germline CDR1 and CDR2 sequences are SGDLS and YYNGEE. The CDR3 protein is CASSVGPSGSYEQYF. DNA of the CDR3: TGTGCCAGCAGCGTGGGTCCTAGCGGCTCCTACGAGCAGTACTTC. The full variable domain, completed using reference TRBV9 and TRBJ2-7, is DSGVTQTPKHLITATGQRVTLRCSPRSGDLSVYWYQQSLDQGLQFLIQYYNGEERAKGNILERFSAQQFPDLHSELNLSSLELGDSALYFCASSVGPSGSYEQYFGPGTRLTVT.

The V gene is TRBV4-2, the J gene TRBJ2-1; 7 bases are a match to TRBD2. CDR3 length: 15 amino acids. The V gene's germline CDR1 is LGHNA and CDR2 YNFKEQ. V gave up 4 bases and J gave up 3 bases; unmatched junction bases: 6. The CDR3 DNA reads TGTGCCAGCAGCCCCTCCGAGCGGGACTACAATGAGCAGTTCTTC. It translates to CASSPSERDYNEQFF.

This chain joins TRBV15 and TRBJ2-1, with D possibly matching TRBD2 (5 bases). The length of the CDR3 is 13 residues. V gave up 10 bases and J gave up 0 bases, with 10 bases separating them. Germline V lookup: CDR1 LNHNV, CDR2 YYDKDF (reference sequence). The CDR3 DNA reads as TGTGCCATCCGGGAAGGCTCCTACAATGAGCAGTTCTTC. Translated, it gives CAIREGSYNEQFF.

The chain couples TRBV7-9 to TRBJ2-7; D might be TRBD1 (5 bases). Trimming took off 5 bases at V and 5 bases at J, with 16 bases between the two ends. The CDR3 has 14 residues. The germline V gene has CDR1 SEHNR and CDR2 FQNEAQ (reference sequence). CDR3 bases: TGTGCCAGCAGCCCCGAAAACAGGTTGCACGAGCAGTACTTC. Amino acid sequence: CASSPENRLHEQYF.

J is TRBJ1-2 and V is TRBV28; unclear D gene. This CDR3 spans 16 amino acids. CDR1 and CDR2 from the germline V gene are MDHEN and SYDVKM. V was shortened by 5 bases and J by 4 bases, with 20 bases between the two germline ends. CDR3: CASSPVQTQTLYGYTF. The CDR3 nucleotides read TGTGCCAGCAGTCCTGTCCAAACTCAGACCCTCTATGGCTACACCTTC.

The chain joins TRBV7-9 to TRBJ2-5, with D hard to call. Germline loops: CDR1 SEHNR, CDR2 FQNEAQ (reference sequence). V was shortened by 0 bases and J by 5 bases, with 10 bases between the two germline ends. This CDR3 is 14 amino acids long. The CDR3 sequence is CASSLAPGGETQYF. For the CDR3, the DNA is TGTGCCAGCAGCTTAGCCCCGGGCGGTGAGACCCAGTACTTC.

This chain joins TRBV6-1 and TRBJ2-6; D is perhaps TRBD1 (7 bases). The V gene lost 3 bases and the J gene lost 2 bases, with 14 bases spanning the gap. Germline CDR1 reads MNHNS; CDR2 reads SASEGT. The CDR3 is made up of 17 amino acids. In nucleotides, the CDR3 is TGTGCCAGCAGTGACGGGCAGGGGGGCACTGGGGCCAACGTCCTGACTTTC. Its protein product is CASSDGQGGTGANVLTF.

Only one count was recorded for this clone. The chain has TRBV9 and TRBJ2-3; D possibly matches TRBD1 or TRBD2 (6 bases each). Germline V lookup: CDR1 SGDLS, CDR2 YYNGEE. V gave up 4 bases and J gave up 2 bases, with 17 bases separating them. The CDR3 loop spans 16 amino acids. CDR3 sequence reads: CASSPLGGRDTDTQYF. The CDR3 region has the DNA TGTGCCAGCAGCCCCTTAGGGGGGCGCGACACAGATACGCAGTATTTT. The entire variable domain, with the rest obtained from reference TRBV9 and TRBJ2-3, is as follows: DSGVTQTPKHLITATGQRVTLRCSPRSGDLSVYWYQQSLDQGLQFLIQYYNGEERAKGNILERFSAQQFPDLHSELNLSSLELGDSALYFCASSPLGGRDTDTQYFGPGTRLTVL.

The chain uses TRBV7-3 and TRBJ1-5; D gene unclear. Trimming cost V 2 bases and J 1 base, with 9 bases left between them. Germline V gene sequence: CDR1 SGHTA, CDR2 FQGTGA. This CDR3 is built from 15 residues. CDR3 sequence (DNA): TGTGCCAGCAGCTTAGGTGGTCCGAGCAATCAGCCCCAGCATTTT. Translated, it gives CASSLGGPSNQPQHF.

V gene TRBV29-1 combines with J gene TRBJ2-1, with 7 positions matching TRBD2. CDR1 SQVTM and CDR2 ANQGSEA come from the germline V gene. V dropped 7 bases and J dropped 7; count of bases not matched to a gene: 13. This CDR3 contains 14 residues. The CDR3 sequence: CSGIGPGGSNEQFF. In nucleotides, the CDR3 is TGCAGCGGGATAGGCCCGGGAGGTAGTAATGAGCAGTTCTTC.

The chain couples TRBV10-1 to TRBJ2-7; D remains unclear. The V gene's germline CDR1 is WNHNN and CDR2 SYGVQD (reference sequence). The ends were cut back, 4 bases at V and 1 base at J, with 8 bases in the middle. This CDR3 has 13 amino acids. The CDR3: CASSAGGSYEQYF. CDR3 nucleotide sequence: TGCGCCAGCAGTGCGGGCGGTTCCTACGAGCAGTACTTC.

The chain has TRBV9 and TRBJ2-6; D gene unclear. This CDR3 region has 17 residues. V lost 1 base, J lost 0 bases, and 11 bases lay in between. CDR1 is SGDLS, CDR2 YYNGEE, per germline. CDR3: CASSVYDLSSGANVLTF. The CDR3 DNA reads TGTGCCAGCAGCGTATACGATCTTAGCTCTGGGGCCAACGTCCTGACTTTC.

CDR3 DNA: TGTGCCAGCTCACTGTCCGGGGCATTATCCTACGAGCAGTACTTC. Amino acid sequence: CASSLSGALSYEQYF. This rearrangement joins TRBV18 to TRBJ2-7; TRBD1 or TRBD2 may be the D gene (5 bases each). The CDR3 is 15 amino acids. Germline CDR1 reads KGHSH; CDR2 reads LQKENI. V was trimmed by 4 bases and J by 1 base, leaving 14 bases between them.

The CDR3, as DNA: TGTGCCAGCAGCTTGAAGGGGGCGGACACTGAAGCTTTCTTT. Its translation is CASSLKGADTEAFF. The chain has TRBV5-4 and TRBJ1-1; TRBD1 matches 7 bases. Germline assignment: CDR1 SGHNT and CDR2 YYREEE (reference sequence). The CDR3 runs 14 residues. Trimming took 1 base from V and 3 from J; bases not matched to a gene: 3.

This sequence joins TRBV5-1 and TRBJ2-1, with 12 nucleotides matching TRBD2. V was clipped by 4 bases and J by 15 bases; unmatched bases: 14. Germline lookup yields CDR1 SGHRS and CDR2 YFSETQ. The CDR3 is made up of 15 amino acids. This CDR3 reads CASSPRLAGVPGWFF. The DNA for the CDR3 is TGCGCCAGCAGCCCTAGACTAGCGGGAGTACCCGGGTGGTTCTTC.

The rearrangement uses TRBV12-5 and TRBJ2-2, with D maybe TRBD2 (6 bases). Germline V gene sequence: CDR1 LGHNT, CDR2 FRNRAP. The CDR3 loop spans 13 amino acids. CDR3 loop: CAVAGRNTGELFF. The DNA of the CDR3 is TGTGCCGTCGCGGGACGGAACACCGGGGAGCTGTTTTTT.